This TCR beta chain was documented in a study of OX40 agonist ivuxolimab in advanced cancers. Study details: Patients received the agonistic anti-OX40 (CD134) antibody ivuxolimab. Patients enrolled in dose escalation were diagnosed with hepatocellular carcinoma, melanoma, renal cell or head and neck cancer.

At baseline, cycle 4 day 1, and cycle 7 day 1, blood was sampled. Trimming cost V 1 base and J 7 bases, with 13 bases left between them. The CDR3 is made up of 14 amino acids. Germline CDR1 and CDR2: LGHNA and YSLEER. Only in-frame clones appear in the TCRdb table, and some are missing; sequencing was by immunoSEQ multiplex PCR. Of about 63,000 clones in the sample, roughly four fifths were seen once. The sequencing used CD4+ or CD8+ T cells sorted from blood, collected in a trial of the OX40 agonist ivuxolimab. The chain is built from TRBV4-3 and TRBJ1-2; D is unresolved. This receptor was taken from an adult with an advanced solid tumor such as melanoma, head and neck, liver or kidney cancer. The DNA of the CDR3 is TGCGCCAGCAGCCAAGGCGGAAGTCTCAGTGGCTACACCTTC. Protein: CASSQGGSLSGYTF.